This T cell receptor beta chain appears in the sequencing data of a study of blood T cell repertoires in COVID-19. The CDR3 runs to 17 residues. Germline V gene data show CDR1 as SEHNR and CDR2 as FQNEAQ (reference sequence). V gave up 4 bases and J gave up 3 bases; unmatched junction bases: 8. Authors' data handling: Amplified reference gene primers provided the basis for estimating nucleated cell counts. TCRdb's copy holds only in-frame clones and misses some; the assay was immunoSEQ multiplex PCR. Clone size and the V and J calls come from that table; the DNA yielded D and trimming. Of approximately 500,000 clones in the sample, roughly nine tenths are singletons; the top ten hold roughly 7.3%. It was during active infection that Seattle patients were enrolled and then longitudinally followed.

This rearrangement joins TRBV7-9 to TRBJ2-1; 11 bases map to TRBD2. This receptor was obtained from a woman between 50 and 59 years old with COVID-19, enrolled during active disease. Sequencing input: peripheral blood. In DNA, the CDR3 is TGTGCCAGCAGCTCTATTAGCGGGGGGGCCGGCTACAATGAGCAGTTCTTC. This encodes CASSSISGGAGYNEQFF.